The clone carrying this T cell receptor (beta chain) came up many times. The sample comes from a study of regulatory T cells in long-lasting Graves disease. Study overall: Antithyroid drugs had been taken under 3 months by newly diagnosed Graves' patients.

To make TCR beta libraries, researchers used iRepertoire HTBI primers and Arm-PCR of CDR3 regions. Using its own MiXCR run on the multiplex PCR reads, TCRdb lists one record per CDR3 protein. The profile shows about 540,000 distinct CDR3 sequences, 13% of them singletons. The time point: newly diagnosed GD, antithyroid drugs for less than 3 months. Scientists built the TCR library using RNA that was extracted from PBMCs. The CDR3 sequence is 12 residues long. Germline assignment: CDR1 SNHLY and CDR2 FYNNEI. Trimming removed 6 bases from V and 4 bases from J, with 10 bases in between. These data were also filed under a second study, of T cells in Graves' hyperthyroidism and ophthalmopathy. That study reports: Ophthalmopathy and stable hyperthyroidism were told apart by a 13 V-J model.

The TCR sequence derives from a man aged 30 to 39 with Graves disease. The chain combines TRBV2 with TRBJ2-7, with a weak D call TRBD1 (6 bases). The sample here was peripheral blood mononuclear cells (PBMCs), taken at new diagnosis, from a patient treated with antithyroid drugs. CDR3 sequence (DNA): TGTGCCAGCAGCGAACAGGGTTACGAGCAGTACTTC. This translates into CASSEQGYEQYF.